This T cell receptor (beta chain) is from a study of OX40 agonist ivuxolimab in advanced cancers. Prior autoimmune disease or systemic immunosuppression barred patients. On this clone itself: Its target is not known.

TCRdb's copy holds only in-frame clones and misses some; the assay was immunoSEQ multiplex PCR. This sample yields about 69,000 clones, of which about 80% are seen a single time; roughly 2.4% belongs to the top ten. Study outcomes and limitations: Low levels of normalized T-cell clonal expansion also appeared in some nonresponders.

V lost 3 bases and J lost 6, with 13 bases in between. The CDR3 is made up of 13 amino acids. From germline, CDR1 is SGHRS and CDR2 YFSETQ. The clonotype was recovered from an adult with an advanced solid tumor such as melanoma, head and neck, liver or kidney cancer. The rearrangement links TRBV5-1 to TRBJ2-7; D unclear. The sequences come from CD4+ or CD8+ T cells sorted from blood, collected in a trial of the OX40 agonist ivuxolimab. CDR3 region: CASSYSSEGEQYF. The DNA of the CDR3 is TGCGCCAGCAGCTATTCTTCAGAAGGCGAGCAGTACTTC.